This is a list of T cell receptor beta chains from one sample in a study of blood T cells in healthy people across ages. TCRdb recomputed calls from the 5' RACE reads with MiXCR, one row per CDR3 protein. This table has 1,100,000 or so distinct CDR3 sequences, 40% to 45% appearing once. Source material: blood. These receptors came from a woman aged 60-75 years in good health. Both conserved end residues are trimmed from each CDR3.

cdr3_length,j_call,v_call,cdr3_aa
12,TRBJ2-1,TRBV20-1,SAPLAGSYNEQF
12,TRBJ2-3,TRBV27,ASSLDLIRSTQY
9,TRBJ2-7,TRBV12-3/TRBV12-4,ASSQFFVQY
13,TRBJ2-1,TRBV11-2,ASSLDGTHYNEQF
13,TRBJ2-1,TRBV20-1,SASGAGGAWDEQF
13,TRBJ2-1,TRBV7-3,ASSSRGLGGYEQF
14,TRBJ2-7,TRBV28,ASSPNGGQGAYEQY
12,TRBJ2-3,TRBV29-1,SVEDLRFTDTQY
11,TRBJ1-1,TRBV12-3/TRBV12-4,ASSLKGRTEAF
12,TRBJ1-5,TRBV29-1,GVPGWAGNQPQH
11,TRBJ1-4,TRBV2,ASARGPNEKLF
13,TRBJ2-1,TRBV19,ASSIGIGSYNEQF
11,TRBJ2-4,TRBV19,ASSTTTSNIQY
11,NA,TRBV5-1,ASTKGARETQY
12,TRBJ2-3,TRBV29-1,SVSETGVTDTQY
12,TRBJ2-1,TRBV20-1,SARGLAGRDEQF
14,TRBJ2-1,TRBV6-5,ASSYETASSYNEQF
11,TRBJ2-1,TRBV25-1,ATGLSSYNEQF
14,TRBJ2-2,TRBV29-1,SVEDGRGGPPGELF